Presented here are 3 T cell receptor beta chains from one specimen sequenced in a study of T cell responses to AZD1222 COVID-19 vaccine. Assay: immunoSEQ multiplex PCR; the TCRdb copy retains only in-frame clones and omits some. This table holds approximately 170,000 clones, 85% to 90% found once. The specimen comprised peripheral blood, sampled on day 0 of AZD1222 vaccination. Receptor source: an adult in good health.

The CDR3 sequence: CASSMLGGTRNIQYF. As DNA, the CDR3 is TGTGCCAGTAGTATGCTTGGGGGAACGAGAAACATTCAGTACTTC. V is TRBV19 and J is TRBJ2-4; the D gene could be TRBD1 or TRBD2 (5 bases each). Germline loops: CDR1 LNHDA, CDR2 SQIVND (reference sequence). Between the trimmed V and J ends, which lost 3 bases and 6 bases, there was a span of 15 bases. CDR3 length: 15 residues.

The chain joins TRBV10-1 to TRBJ2-5; 9 positions agree with TRBD2. The junction had 7 bases not matched to a gene; V was cut back by 6 bases and J by 5 bases. Germline values: CDR1 WNHNN, CDR2 SYGVQD (reference sequence). The CDR3 spans 14 residues. The CDR3 nucleotides are TGCGCCAGCAGCGAGCGGGGGGCCGGTGAGACCCAGTACTTC. Protein product: CASSERGAGETQYF.

This chain connects TRBV30 to TRBJ1-2; no definite D call. The germline V gene has CDR1 GTSNPN and CDR2 SVGIG (reference sequence). V lost 0 bases to trimming and J lost 8 bases, with 10 bases between them. The CDR3 contains 12 residues. The CDR3, as DNA: TGTGCCTGGAGTGTAACCCGGAGGGGCTACACCTTC. Protein product: CAWSVTRRGYTF.